This T cell receptor beta chain was retrieved from a study of regulatory dendritic cells for organ transplantation. General study findings and limits: The authors noted considerable between-person heterogeneity in alloreactive memory CD8+ cells. Naive T cells showed high diversity, memory cells less, memory CD8+ least. Mature dendritic cells appeared to drive more memory CD8+ clonal expansion than regulatory ones.

The assay was immunoSEQ multiplex PCR, and TCRdb's table has in-frame clones only and misses some. The sample lists about 28,000 clones, approximately 77% occurring once. The germline V gene encodes CDR1 SGHAT and CDR2 FQNNGV. This CDR3 has 15 residues. The trim removed 2 bases at V and 5 bases at J, leaving 6 bases unmatched. Comment on this clone: Its antigen is still unknown.

The chain has TRBV11-2 and TRBJ2-1; TRBD2 matches at 7 bases. Sequencing used naive CD8+ T cells from blood. The sample's subset: CD45RA+ naive T cells. This receptor was taken from a human donor in good health. DNA for the CDR3: TGTGCCAGCAGCTTAATGGTGGGGGGGAACAATGAGCAGTTCTTC. It encodes CASSLMVGGNNEQFF.